The TCR beta chain described here comes from a study of identical twins. Broader study findings: Twin-shared out-of-frame alpha sequences showed excess low generation probability. Beta out-of-frame sequences showed weaker excess twin sharing.

This CDR3 is built from 17 residues. V lost 5 bases to trimming and J lost 0 bases, with 20 bases between them. This clonotype has ten or more counts. Antigen specificity is unknown. Carrying unique molecular identifiers, the cDNA also gained a universal primer site through template switching. MiXCR, applied by TCRdb to the 5' RACE reads, yields one record per CDR3 protein. The sample yields roughly 470,000 distinct CDR3 sequences, about 13% seen once. The sample was also linked to a second study, of yellow fever vaccine responses in identical twins.

The chain couples TRBV12-3 or TRBV12-4 to TRBJ2-7, with D tentatively TRBD1 or TRBD2 (5 bases each). The sequence was obtained from a woman aged 18-30 years in good health. The sample was CD4+ T cells sorted from blood. CDR3: CASSPDLWGTSSYEQYF. In DNA form, the CDR3 reads TGTGCCAGCAGTCCCGACCTCTGGGGGACCAGCTCCTACGAGCAGTACTTC.